The 2 T cell receptor beta chains below come from one sample, sequenced in a study of T cells in Graves' hyperthyroidism and ophthalmopathy. Amplification of TCR beta CDR3 regions used RNA as the template. TCR CDR3 underwent first-round RT-PCR with the HTBI primer set. TCRdb ran MiXCR on the multiplex PCR reads and lists one entry per CDR3 protein. This table has 450,000 to 650,000 distinct CDR3 sequences, 13% to 15% appearing once. Sequenced material: blood. These receptors came from a woman between 18 and 29 years old with Graves' ophthalmopathy.

This clonotype appeared many times. The gene calls are TRBV6-1 and TRBJ2-5; 11 bases align to TRBD2. Germline trimming cut 4 bases from V and 9 bases from J; bases unmatched to any gene: 10. The CDR3 extends over 15 amino acids. Germline-derived CDR1 and CDR2 are MNHNS and SASEGT. DNA of the CDR3: TGTGCCAGCAGTGTCTCCGGGACTAGCGGTCTCCCCCAGTACTTC. Protein sequence: CASSVSGTSGLPQYF.

This clonotype was counted many times. The V gene is TRBV7-3, the J gene TRBJ2-3; tentatively, D is TRBD1 (5 bases). The V gene lost 4 bases and the J gene lost 0 bases, with 8 bases spanning the gap. CDR3 length: 14 amino acids. Germline V lookup: CDR1 SGHTA, CDR2 FQGTGA. The CDR3 loop reads CASSSRQSTDTQYF. CDR3 DNA: TGTGCCAGCAGCTCCCGACAGAGCACAGATACGCAGTATTTT.